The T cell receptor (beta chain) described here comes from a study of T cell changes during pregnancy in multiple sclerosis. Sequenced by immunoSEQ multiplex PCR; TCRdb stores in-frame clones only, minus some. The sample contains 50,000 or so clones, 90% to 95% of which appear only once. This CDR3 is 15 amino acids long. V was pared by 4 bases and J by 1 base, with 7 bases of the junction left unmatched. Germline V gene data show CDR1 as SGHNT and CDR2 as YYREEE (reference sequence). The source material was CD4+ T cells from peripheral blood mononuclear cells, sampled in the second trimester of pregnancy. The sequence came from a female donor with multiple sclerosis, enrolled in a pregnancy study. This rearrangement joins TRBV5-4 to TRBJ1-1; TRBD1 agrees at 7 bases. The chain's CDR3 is CASSPQGGRNTEAFF. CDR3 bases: TGTGCCAGCAGCCCTCAGGGGGGCCGGAACACTGAAGCTTTCTTT.